This TCR beta chain was sequenced for a study of technical replicates of blood from a handful of donors. The CDR3 contains 15 residues. The germline V gene has CDR1 MDHEN and CDR2 SYDVKM. Unmatched junction bases numbered 11, after V lost 6 bases and J lost 9 bases. Clones were sequenced by immunoSEQ multiplex PCR, and TCRdb holds only the in-frame ones, with some missing. Of roughly 7,000 clones in the sample, about 96% were seen once. The sample taken for sequencing was PBMCs. The source is a human donor in good health. This chain joins TRBV28 and TRBJ2-7; 13 nucleotides agree with TRBD2. The CDR3 sequence is CASSRIGTSGNGQYF. DNA for the CDR3: TGTGCCAGCAGCCGAATCGGGACTAGCGGGAACGGGCAGTACTTC. Full variable domain (remainder filled in from reference TRBV28 and TRBJ2-7): DVKVTQSSRYLVKRTGEKVFLECVQDMDHENMFWYRQDPGLGLRLIYFSYDVKMKEKGDIPEGYSVSREKKERFSLILESASTNQTSMYLCASSRIGTSGNGQYFGPGTRLTVT.